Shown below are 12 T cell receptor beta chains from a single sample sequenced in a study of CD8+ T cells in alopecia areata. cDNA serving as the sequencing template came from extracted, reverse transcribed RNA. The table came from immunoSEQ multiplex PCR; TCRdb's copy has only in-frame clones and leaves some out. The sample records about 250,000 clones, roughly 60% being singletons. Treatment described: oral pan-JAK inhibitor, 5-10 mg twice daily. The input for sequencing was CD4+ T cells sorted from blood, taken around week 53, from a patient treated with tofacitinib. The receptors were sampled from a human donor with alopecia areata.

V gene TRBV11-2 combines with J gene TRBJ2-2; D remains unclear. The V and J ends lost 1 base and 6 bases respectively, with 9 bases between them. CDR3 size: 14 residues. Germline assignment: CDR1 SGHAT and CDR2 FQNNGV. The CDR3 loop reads CASSLAAAAGELFF. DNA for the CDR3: TGTGCCAGCAGCTTAGCGGCGGCGGCCGGGGAGCTGTTTTTT.

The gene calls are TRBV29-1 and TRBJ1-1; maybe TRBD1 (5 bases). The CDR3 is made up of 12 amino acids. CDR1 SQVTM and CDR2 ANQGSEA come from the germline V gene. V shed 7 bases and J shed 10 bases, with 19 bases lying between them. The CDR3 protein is CSDRSDSGVAFF. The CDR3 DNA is TGCAGCGACCGATCCGACAGCGGAGTAGCTTTCTTT.

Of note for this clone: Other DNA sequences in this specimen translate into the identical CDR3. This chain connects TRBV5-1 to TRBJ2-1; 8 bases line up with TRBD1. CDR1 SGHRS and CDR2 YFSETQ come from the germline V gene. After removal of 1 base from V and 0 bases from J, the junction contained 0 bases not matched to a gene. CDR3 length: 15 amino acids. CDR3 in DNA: TGCGCCAGCAGCTTGACAGGGGGCTCCTACAATGAGCAGTTCTTC. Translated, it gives CASSLTGGSYNEQFF. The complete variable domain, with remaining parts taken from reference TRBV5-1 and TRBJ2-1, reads KAGVTQTPRYLIKTRGQQVTLSCSPISGHRSVSWYQQTPGQGLQFLFEYFSETQRNKGNFPGRFSGRQFSNSRSEMNVSTLELGDSALYLCASSLTGGSYNEQFFGPGTRLTVL.

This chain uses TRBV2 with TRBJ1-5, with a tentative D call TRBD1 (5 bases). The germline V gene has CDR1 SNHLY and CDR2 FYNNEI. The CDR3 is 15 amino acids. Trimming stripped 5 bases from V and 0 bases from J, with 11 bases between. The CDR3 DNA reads TGTGCCAGCAGTTCGGACAAGTCTAGCAATCAGCCCCAGCATTTT. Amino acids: CASSSDKSSNQPQHF. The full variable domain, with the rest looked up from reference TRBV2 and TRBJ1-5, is EPEVTQTPSHQVTQMGQEVILRCVPISNHLYFYWYRQILGQKVEFLVSFYNNEISEKSEIFDDQFSVERPDGSNFTLKIRSTKLEDSAMYFCASSSDKSSNQPQHFGDGTRLSIL.

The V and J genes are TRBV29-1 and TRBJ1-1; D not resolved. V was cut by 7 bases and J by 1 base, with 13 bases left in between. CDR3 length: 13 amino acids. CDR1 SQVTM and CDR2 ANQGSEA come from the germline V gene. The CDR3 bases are TGCAGCGCCCGCCCGTCCGGGAACACTGAAGCTTTCTTT. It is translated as CSARPSGNTEAFF.

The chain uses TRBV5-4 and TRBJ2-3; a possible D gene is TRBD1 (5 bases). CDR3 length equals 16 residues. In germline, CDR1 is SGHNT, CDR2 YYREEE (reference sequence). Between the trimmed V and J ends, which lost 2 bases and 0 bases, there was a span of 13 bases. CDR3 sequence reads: CASSFLGDRSTDTQYF. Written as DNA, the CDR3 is TGTGCCAGCAGCTTCTTGGGTGACAGAAGCACAGATACGCAGTATTTT.

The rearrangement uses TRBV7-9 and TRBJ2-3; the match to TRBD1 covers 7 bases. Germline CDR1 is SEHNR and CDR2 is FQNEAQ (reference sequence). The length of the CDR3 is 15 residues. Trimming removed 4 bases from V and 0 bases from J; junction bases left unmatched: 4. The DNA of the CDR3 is TGTGCCAGCAGCTACTACAGGGGAAGCACAGATACGCAGTATTTT. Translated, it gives CASSYYRGSTDTQYF.

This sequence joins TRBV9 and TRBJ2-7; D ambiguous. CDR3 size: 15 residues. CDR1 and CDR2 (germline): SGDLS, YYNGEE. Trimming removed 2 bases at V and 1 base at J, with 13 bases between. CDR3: CASSVGTTSSYEQYF. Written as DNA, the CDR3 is TGTGCCAGCAGCGTGGGCACAACTTCATCCTACGAGCAGTACTTC.

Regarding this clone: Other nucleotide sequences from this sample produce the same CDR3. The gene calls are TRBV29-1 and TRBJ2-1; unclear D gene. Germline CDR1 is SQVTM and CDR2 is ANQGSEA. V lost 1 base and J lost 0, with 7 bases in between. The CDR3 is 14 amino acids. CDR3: CSVEGQSSYNEQFF. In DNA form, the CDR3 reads TGCAGCGTTGAAGGCCAGAGCTCCTACAATGAGCAGTTCTTC.

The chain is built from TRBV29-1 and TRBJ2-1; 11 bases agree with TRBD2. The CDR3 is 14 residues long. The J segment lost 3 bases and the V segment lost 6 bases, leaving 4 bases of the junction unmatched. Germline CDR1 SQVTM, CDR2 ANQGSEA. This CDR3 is CSVWTSGFYNEQFF. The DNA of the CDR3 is TGCAGCGTCTGGACTAGCGGGTTCTACAATGAGCAGTTCTTC.

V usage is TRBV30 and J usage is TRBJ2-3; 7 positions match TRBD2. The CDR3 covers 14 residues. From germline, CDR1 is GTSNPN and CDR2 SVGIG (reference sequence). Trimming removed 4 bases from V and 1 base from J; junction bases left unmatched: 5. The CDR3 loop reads CAWTRAGGTDTQYF. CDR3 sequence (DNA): TGTGCCTGGACGAGGGCGGGGGGCACAGATACGCAGTATTTT. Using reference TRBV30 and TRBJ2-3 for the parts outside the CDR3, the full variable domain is SQTIHQWPATLVQPVGSPLSLECTVEGTSNPNLYWYRQAAGRGLQLLFYSVGIGQISSEVPQNLSASRPQDRQFILSSKKLLLSDSGFYLCAWTRAGGTDTQYFGPGTRLTVL.

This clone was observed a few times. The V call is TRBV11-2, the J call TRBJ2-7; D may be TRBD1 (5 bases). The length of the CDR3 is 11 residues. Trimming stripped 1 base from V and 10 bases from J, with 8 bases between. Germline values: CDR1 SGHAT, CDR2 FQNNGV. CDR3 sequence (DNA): TGTGCCAGCAGCTTAGGGGGCGATCAGTACTTC. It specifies CASSLGGDQYF.